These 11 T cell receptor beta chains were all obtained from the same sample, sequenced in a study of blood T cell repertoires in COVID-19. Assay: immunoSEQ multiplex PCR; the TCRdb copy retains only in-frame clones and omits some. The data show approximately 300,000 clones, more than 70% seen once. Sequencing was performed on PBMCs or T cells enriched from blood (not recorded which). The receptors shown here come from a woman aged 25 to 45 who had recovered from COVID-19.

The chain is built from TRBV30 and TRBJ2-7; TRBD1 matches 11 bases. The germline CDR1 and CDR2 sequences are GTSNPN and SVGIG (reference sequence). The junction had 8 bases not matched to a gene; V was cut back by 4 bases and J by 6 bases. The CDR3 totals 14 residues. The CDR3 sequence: CAWNEPGQGGEQYF. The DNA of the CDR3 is TGTGCCTGGAATGAACCGGGACAGGGGGGCGAGCAGTACTTC.

The chain's CDR3 is CSVEDFIGGTDTQYF. The CDR3 bases are TGCAGCGTTGAAGATTTTATCGGGGGCACAGATACGCAGTATTTT. This rearrangement joins TRBV29-1 to TRBJ2-3; D is possibly TRBD2 (5 bases). Trimming pared 0 bases from V and 1 base from J, leaving 11 bases between. Germline CDR1 and CDR2: SQVTM and ANQGSEA. This CDR3 is built from 15 residues.

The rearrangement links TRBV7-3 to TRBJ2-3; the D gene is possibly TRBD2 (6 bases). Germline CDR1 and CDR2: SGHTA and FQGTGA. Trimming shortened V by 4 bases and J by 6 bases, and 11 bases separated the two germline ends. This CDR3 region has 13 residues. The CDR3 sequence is CASSSHRGDTQYF. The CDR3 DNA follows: TGTGCCAGCAGCTCCCACCGGGGGGATACGCAGTATTTT.

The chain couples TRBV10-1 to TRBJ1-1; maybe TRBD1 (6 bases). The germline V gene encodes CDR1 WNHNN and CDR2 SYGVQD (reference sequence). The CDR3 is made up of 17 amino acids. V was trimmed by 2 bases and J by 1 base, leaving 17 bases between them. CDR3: CASSELQQGIGNTEAFF. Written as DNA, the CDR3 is TGCGCCAGCAGTGAGCTGCAACAGGGCATCGGGAACACTGAAGCTTTCTTT.

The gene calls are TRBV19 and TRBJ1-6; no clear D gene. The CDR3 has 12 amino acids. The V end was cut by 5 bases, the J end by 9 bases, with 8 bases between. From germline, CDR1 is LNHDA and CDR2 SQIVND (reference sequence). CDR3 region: CASSSSGSPLHF. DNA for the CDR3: TGTGCCAGTAGTTCTTCGGGTTCACCCCTCCACTTT.

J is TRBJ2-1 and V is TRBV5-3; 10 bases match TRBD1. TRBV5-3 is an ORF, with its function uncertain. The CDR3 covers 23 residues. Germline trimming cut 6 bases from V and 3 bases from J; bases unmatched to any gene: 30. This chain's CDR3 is CARTTTGTGVSPFLAGSYNEQFF. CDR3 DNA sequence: TGTGCCAGAACAACCACCGGGACAGGGGTAAGTCCTTTCCTGGCGGGGAGCTACAATGAGCAGTTCTTC.

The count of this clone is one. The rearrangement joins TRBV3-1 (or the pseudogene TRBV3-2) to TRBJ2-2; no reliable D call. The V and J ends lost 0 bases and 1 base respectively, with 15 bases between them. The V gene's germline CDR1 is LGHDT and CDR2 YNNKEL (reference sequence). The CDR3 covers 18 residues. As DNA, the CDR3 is TGTGCCAGCAGCCAAGAGCTTCGGTACGCGGAGAACACCGGGGAGCTGTTTTTT. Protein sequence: CASSQELRYAENTGELFF.

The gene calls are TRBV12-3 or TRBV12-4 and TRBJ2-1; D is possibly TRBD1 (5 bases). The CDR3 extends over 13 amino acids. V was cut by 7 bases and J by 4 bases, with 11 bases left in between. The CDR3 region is CASTQQEYNEQFF. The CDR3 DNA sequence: TGTGCCAGCACCCAACAGGAGTACAATGAGCAGTTCTTC.

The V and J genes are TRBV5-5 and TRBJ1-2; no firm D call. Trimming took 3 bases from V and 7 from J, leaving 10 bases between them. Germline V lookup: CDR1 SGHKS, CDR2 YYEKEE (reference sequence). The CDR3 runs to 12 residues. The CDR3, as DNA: TGTGCCAGCAGCTCTACAGTCCGTGGCTACACCTTC. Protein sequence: CASSSTVRGYTF.

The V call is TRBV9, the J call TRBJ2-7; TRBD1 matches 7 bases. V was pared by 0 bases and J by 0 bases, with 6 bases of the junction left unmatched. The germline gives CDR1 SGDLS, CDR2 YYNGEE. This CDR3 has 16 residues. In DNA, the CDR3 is TGTGCCAGCAGCGTAGCAGGGACAGACAGCTCCTACGAGCAGTACTTC. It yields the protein CASSVAGTDSSYEQYF.

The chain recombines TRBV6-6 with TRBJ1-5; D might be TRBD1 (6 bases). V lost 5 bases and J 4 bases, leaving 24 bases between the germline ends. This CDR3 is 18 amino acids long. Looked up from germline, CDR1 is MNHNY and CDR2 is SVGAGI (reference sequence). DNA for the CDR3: TGTGCCAGCAGTCTTCTCGCCGGGACAAGGTCGGGAAATCAGCCCCAGCATTTT. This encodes CASSLLAGTRSGNQPQHF.